This T cell receptor (beta chain) was found in a study of blood T cell repertoires in COVID-19. For the study at large: Samples of COVID-19 (acute and convalescent) were obtained from the United States, Italy and Spain. PBMCs, B-cell-depleted T cells, or T cells provided the cDNA or gDNA that made up the material.

This clone appeared once. Original handling: Estimation of nucleated cell counts was performed using reference gene primer amplification. The repertoire was sequenced with immunoSEQ multiplex PCR; TCRdb's copy has only in-frame clones and lacks some. The V and J calls and clone size are taken from that table; D and trimming were inferred from the DNA. The data show about 330,000 clones, with 80% to 90% seen just once and 9.9% held by the top ten. Trimming shortened V by 3 bases and J by 6 bases, and 21 bases separated the two germline ends. There are 16 residues in the CDR3. The V gene's germline CDR1 is SQVTM and CDR2 ANQGSEA. The Seattle patients joined while their infection was active and were tracked longitudinally afterward.

The sequenced material came from peripheral blood. The chain uses TRBV29-1 and TRBJ2-1; TRBD2 is a possible D gene (5 bases). The receptor was isolated from a man aged 30-40 years with COVID-19, enrolled during active disease. The CDR3 is CSVDLRGFSATNEQFF. The CDR3 DNA follows: TGCAGCGTTGACCTCCGCGGGTTTAGTGCTACCAATGAGCAGTTCTTC.